These T cell receptor beta chains were read from a single sample in a study of blood T cell repertoires in COVID-19. The table came from immunoSEQ multiplex PCR; TCRdb's copy has only in-frame clones and leaves some out. Of about 180,000 clones listed, approximately 87% are singletons. Sequenced input: peripheral blood. These receptors all stem from a man in his forties with active or convalescent COVID-19. CDR3s include the opening cysteine and the closing phenylalanine or tryptophan. D genes are given only for firm matches. The size of a clone is reported for some rows only, either as once, few or many, or as a class for expanded clones.

clone size: -; V gene: TRBV2; J gene: TRBJ2-3; D gene: -; CDR3 protein: CASSGSGVFTDTQYF; CDR3 DNA: TGTGCCAGCAGTGGCTCAGGGGTATTCACAGATACGCAGTATTTT
clone size: -; V gene: TRBV28; J gene: TRBJ1-1; D gene: TRBD1; CDR3 protein: CASNNHRGITEAFF; CDR3 DNA: TGTGCCAGCAATAACCACAGGGGAATCACTGAAGCTTTCTTT
clone size: -; V gene: TRBV28; J gene: TRBJ2-7; D gene: -; CDR3 protein: CASSRPAGANEQYF; CDR3 DNA: TGTGCCAGCAGCCGCCCAGCAGGGGCGAACGAGCAGTACTTC
clone size: -; V gene: TRBV7-2; J gene: TRBJ2-1; D gene: -; CDR3 protein: CASSFRGALHEQFF; CDR3 DNA: TGTGCCAGCAGTTTCCGGGGGGCCTTACATGAGCAGTTCTTC
clone size: many; V gene: TRBV6-1; J gene: TRBJ1-5; D gene: -; CDR3 protein: CASSEMDTAQPQHF; CDR3 DNA: TGTGCCAGCAGTGAAATGGACACAGCTCAGCCCCAGCATTTT
clone size: -; V gene: TRBV9; J gene: TRBJ2-3; D gene: -; CDR3 protein: CASSPRRSPDTQYF; CDR3 DNA: TGTGCCAGCAGCCCAAGGAGGTCCCCAGATACGCAGTATTTT
clone size: -; V gene: TRBV9; J gene: TRBJ2-1; D gene: TRBD1; CDR3 protein: CASSVAPGQGGNEQFF; CDR3 DNA: TGTGCCAGCAGCGTAGCCCCGGGACAGGGGGGAAATGAGCAGTTCTTC
clone size: -; V gene: TRBV4-3; J gene: TRBJ1-5; D gene: -; CDR3 protein: CASSQEYSNQPQHF; CDR3 DNA: TGCGCCAGCAGCCAAGAGTATAGCAATCAGCCCCAGCATTTT
clone size: -; V gene: TRBV13; J gene: TRBJ1-1; D gene: -; CDR3 protein: CASSWDNEGNTEAFF; CDR3 DNA: TGTGCCAGCAGCTGGGACAACGAAGGCAACACTGAAGCTTTCTTT
clone size: -; V gene: TRBV29-1; J gene: TRBJ1-1; D gene: TRBD1; CDR3 protein: CSVEATGFEEAFF; CDR3 DNA: TGCAGCGTTGAGGCGACAGGGTTCGAAGAAGCTTTCTTT
clone size: -; V gene: TRBV19; J gene: TRBJ1-4; D gene: -; CDR3 protein: CASRRTVNEKLFF; CDR3 DNA: TGTGCCAGTAGACGGACAGTTAATGAAAAACTGTTTTTT
clone size: -; V gene: TRBV11-1; J gene: TRBJ2-1; D gene: TRBD1; CDR3 protein: CASSFRTGGAENEQFF; CDR3 DNA: TGTGCCAGCAGCTTTAGGACAGGGGGCGCTGAGAATGAGCAGTTCTTC
clone size: -; V gene: TRBV11-2; J gene: TRBJ1-2; D gene: -; CDR3 protein: CASAPWGPSSLTNYGYTF; CDR3 DNA: TGTGCCAGCGCCCCCTGGGGGCCCTCAAGTCTTACCAACTATGGCTACACCTTC
clone size: once; V gene: TRBV2; J gene: TRBJ1-6; D gene: -; CDR3 protein: CASMRAPPLHF; CDR3 DNA: TGTGCCAGCATGCGGGCCCCCCCCCTCCACTTT
clone size: -; V gene: TRBV15; J gene: TRBJ2-1; D gene: -; CDR3 protein: CATSPPSTGTLRYNEQFF; CDR3 DNA: TGTGCCACCAGCCCTCCTAGCACCGGGACACTAAGGTACAATGAGCAGTTCTTC